This TCR beta chain was documented in a study of cytomegalovirus exposure and HLA in healthy donors. Study at large: Findings of an earlier analysis included 110 million or so unique TCR beta sequences from 200 million or so T cells. General study points: CMV serostatus was the only immune exposure information that was available. In vitro assays verified that three CMV-associated chains recognized CMV antigens specifically. Later analysis reportedly placed an Asian-associated ancestry cluster below the roughly 700-donor mean in N-insertions.

This PCR relied on a set of 60 Vbeta primers and 13 Jbeta primers. Assay used: immunoSEQ multiplex PCR; TCRdb lists only in-frame clones, some missing. The sample lists about 100,000 clones; 81% were seen once. A remark on this clone: What it recognizes is unknown.

The clonotype originates from a woman in her 70s in good health and CMV-seropositive. Sequencing was carried out using PBMCs.

The CDR3 is CASSLGWASDTQYF. DNA of the CDR3: TGTGCCAGCAGCTTAGGGTGGGCCTCAGATACGCAGTATTTT. The chain uses TRBV11-3 and TRBJ2-3, with unresolved D. V lost 1 base to trimming and J lost 4 bases, with 9 bases between them. The CDR3 is 14 amino acids. In germline, CDR1 is SGHNT, CDR2 YENEEA.